These 18 T cell receptor beta chains came from one sample sequenced in a study of control samples from healthy donors and cancer patients. The protocol was immunoSEQ multiplex PCR, while the TCRdb copy is restricted to in-frame clones and leaves out a portion. The sample lists some 140,000 clones, approximately 96% seen once, with around 6.1% in the top ten. Input material: blood. These receptors were taken from a man aged 35 to 55 in good health.

The rearrangement joins TRBV6-6 to TRBJ1-5, with TRBD1 matching 9 bases. The CDR3 runs to 15 residues. With 5 bases clipped from V and 6 bases from J, the junction kept 8 bases outside the gene matches. Germline V CDR1 and CDR2: MNHNY, SVGAGI (reference sequence). CDR3: CASSAPTGGSQPQHF. As DNA, the CDR3 is TGTGCCAGCAGTGCTCCGACAGGGGGAAGTCAGCCCCAGCATTTT.

V gene TRBV6-5 combines with J gene TRBJ2-1; D tentatively fits TRBD1 or TRBD2 (5 bases each). The germline CDR1 and CDR2 sequences are MNHEY and SVGAGI. The CDR3 is 16 amino acids. The V and J ends lost 6 bases and 0 bases respectively, with 15 bases between them. The CDR3 DNA follows: TGTGCCAGCAGCTACCGGGACGGCAGCTCCTACAATGAGCAGTTCTTC. It translates to CASSYRDGSSYNEQFF.

The V call is TRBV28, the J call TRBJ1-6; no reliable D call. Trimming left V 2 bases short and J 0 bases short, with 5 bases between. The CDR3 consists of 15 residues. Germline V gives CDR1 MDHEN, CDR2 SYDVKM. The CDR3 DNA reads as TGTGCCAGCAGTTTAAGGAGCTCCTATAATTCACCCCTCCACTTT. Its protein product is CASSLRSSYNSPLHF.

V gene TRBV6-5 combines with J gene TRBJ2-7; D gene unclear. This CDR3 is built from 13 residues. The V end lost 0 bases, the J end lost 6 bases, and 9 bases lay between the germline ends. Germline CDR1 and CDR2: MNHEY and SVGAGI. CDR3 nucleotides: TGTGCCAGCAGTTACTCGAGCATCGGCGAGCAGTACTTC. This gives the protein CASSYSSIGEQYF.

The V gene is TRBV27, the J gene TRBJ1-2; no definite D call. The length of the CDR3 is 15 residues. V lost 3 bases to trimming and J lost 4 bases, with 15 bases between them. Germline values: CDR1 MNHEY, CDR2 SMNVEV (reference sequence). The CDR3 reads CASSLNGEGGYGYTF. DNA for the CDR3: TGTGCCAGCAGTTTGAACGGGGAAGGTGGCTATGGCTACACCTTC.

The chain couples TRBV3-1 (or the pseudogene TRBV3-2) to TRBJ1-6, with TRBD1 matching 9 bases. J gave up 6 bases and V 0 bases, and 6 bases lay outside the gene matches. Per the germline V gene, CDR1 is LGHDT and CDR2 is YNNKEL (reference sequence). The CDR3 is 17 residues long. The CDR3 nucleotides are TGTGCCAGCAGCCAAGAGGGACAGGGTAGAGGTAATTCACCCCTCCACTTT. Translating gives CASSQEGQGRGNSPLHF.

The V and J genes are TRBV18 and TRBJ1-5, with 8 bases matching TRBD1. The length of the CDR3 is 13 residues. Trimming at V came to 1 base and at J to 8 bases, leaving 1 base not matched to a gene. Germline CDR1 and CDR2: KGHSH and LQKENI. CDR3 amino acids: CASSPHRGEPQHF. The CDR3 DNA reads TGTGCCAGCTCACCACACAGGGGGGAGCCCCAGCATTTT. Looking up the rest from reference TRBV18 and TRBJ1-5 gives the full variable domain: NAGVMQNPRHLVRRRGQEARLRCSPMKGHSHVYWYRQLPEEGLKFMVYLQKENIIDESGMPKERFSAEFPKEGPSILRIQQVVRGDSAAYFCASSPHRGEPQHFGDGTRLSIL.

The chain is built from TRBV27 and TRBJ1-2; 9 positions match TRBD1. Germline-derived CDR1 and CDR2 are MNHEY and SMNVEV (reference sequence). V shed 6 bases, J shed 6 bases, and the junction held 8 bases outside the gene matches. This CDR3 spans 14 amino acids. The CDR3 DNA is TGTGCCAGCAGGTCCGGGACAGGGTCGGATGGCTACACCTTC. Protein product: CASRSGTGSDGYTF.

The DNA of the CDR3 is TGCGCCAGCAGCCAAGTCTCCGGGACTCGGTACGAGCAGTACTTC. This sequence encodes CASSQVSGTRYEQYF. The V gene is TRBV4-1, the J gene TRBJ2-7, with TRBD2 as a possible D gene (6 bases). Between the trimmed V and J ends, which lost 1 base and 4 bases, there was a span of 14 bases. CDR3 length: 15 residues. Germline V gives CDR1 MGHRA, CDR2 YSYEKL.

The chain joins TRBV2 to TRBJ1-5; D not resolved. Looked up from germline, CDR1 is SNHLY and CDR2 is FYNNEI. V gave up 6 bases and J gave up 1 base, with 7 bases separating them. The CDR3 is made up of 13 amino acids. The CDR3: CASRKESNQPQHF. The CDR3 nucleotides are TGTGCCAGCAGGAAGGAGAGCAATCAGCCCCAGCATTTT.

The chain links TRBV5-4 to TRBJ2-7, with D possibly matching TRBD2 (6 bases). The CDR3 is made up of 13 amino acids. V was shortened by 3 bases and J by 3 bases, with 10 bases between the two germline ends. Germline assignment: CDR1 SGHNT and CDR2 YYREEE (reference sequence). The CDR3: CASSSGLDYEQYF. In DNA form, the CDR3 reads TGTGCCAGCAGCTCGGGACTGGACTACGAGCAGTACTTC.

The chain carries TRBV9 and TRBJ2-3, with 7 bases fitting TRBD2. Germline loops: CDR1 SGDLS, CDR2 YYNGEE. V trimming: 0 bases; J trimming: 6 bases; junction bases outside the gene matches: 7. CDR3 length: 15 amino acids. The CDR3 bases are TGTGCCAGCAGCGTAGGTAACGGGGGGTTCGATACGCAGTATTTT. Protein product: CASSVGNGGFDTQYF.

This chain links TRBV11-2 with TRBJ2-3; 8 bases fit TRBD1. The CDR3 has 14 amino acids. The V segment lost 5 bases and the J segment 2 bases; nucleotides outside the gene matches: 3. Germline V gene lookup returns CDR1 SGHAT and CDR2 FQNNGV. The CDR3 sequence is CASSQDRATDTQYF. The DNA for the CDR3 is TGTGCCAGCAGCCAGGACAGGGCCACAGATACGCAGTATTTT.

V and J are TRBV18 and TRBJ1-3; unclear D gene. The CDR3 covers 14 residues. Germline lookup yields CDR1 KGHSH and CDR2 LQKENI. Trimming left V 4 bases short and J 0 bases short, with 7 bases between. CDR3 loop: CASSQDLSGNTIYF. CDR3 nucleotides: TGTGCCAGCTCACAAGACCTCTCTGGAAACACCATATATTTT.

V usage is TRBV5-1 and J usage is TRBJ2-7; 9 nucleotides agree with TRBD1. V shed 4 bases, J shed 5 bases, and the junction held 16 bases outside the gene matches. This CDR3 is built from 17 residues. The germline V gene has CDR1 SGHRS and CDR2 YFSETQ. For the CDR3, the DNA is TGCGCCAGCAGCCCCACCTCCTCTGGACAGGGGTGTGACGAGCAGTACTTC. Encoded protein: CASSPTSSGQGCDEQYF.

This chain joins TRBV24-1 and TRBJ2-3; 13 positions match TRBD2. The germline V gene encodes CDR1 KGHDR and CDR2 SFDVKD. V lost 9 bases to trimming and J lost 6 bases; unmatched junction nucleotides: 5. The CDR3 is 14 amino acids. CDR3 region: CATGTSGAGDTQYF. DNA of the CDR3: TGTGCCACCGGGACTAGCGGGGCAGGGGATACGCAGTATTTT.

The chain recombines TRBV4-1 with TRBJ1-1; D call uncertain. This CDR3 has 13 amino acids. With 3 bases removed from V and 2 bases from J, the gap between germline ends came to 7 bases. Looked up from germline, CDR1 is MGHRA and CDR2 is YSYEKL. This CDR3 is CASSHGANTEAFF. The DNA of the CDR3 is TGCGCCAGCAGCCATGGAGCAAACACTGAAGCTTTCTTT.

This sequence joins TRBV19 and TRBJ2-1; no clear D. The CDR3 runs to 14 residues. Trimming took off 7 bases at V and 0 bases at J, with 10 bases between the two ends. CDR1 and CDR2 from the germline V gene are LNHDA and SQIVND (reference sequence). The CDR3 DNA is TGTGCCAGTACACACCAGGCCTCCTACAATGAGCAGTTCTTC. Amino acids: CASTHQASYNEQFF.